The 4 T cell receptor beta chains given below trace back to one sample, sequenced in a study of shared clonotypes between healthy human individuals. TCRdb keeps only in-frame clones here, not all; method: immunoSEQ multiplex PCR. In the table there are roughly 510,000 clones, approximately 79% of which are singletons. The source material was PBMCs. These receptors were obtained from a woman aged 40-49 years in good health. Some clones in this sample may be carry-over from other donors' samples.

The chain has TRBV7-9 and TRBJ2-1; tentatively, D is TRBD1 or TRBD2 (5 bases each). The germline gives CDR1 SEHNR, CDR2 FQNEAQ (reference sequence). Trimming took off 2 bases at V and 8 bases at J, with 19 bases between the two ends. CDR3 length: 16 residues. CDR3 loop: CASSLKASRAIHEQFF. The CDR3 nucleotides read TGTGCCAGCAGCTTAAAGGCTAGCAGGGCAATTCATGAGCAGTTCTTC.

This CDR3 reads CASSPLGAGKSYEQYF. CDR3 coding DNA: TGTGCCAGCAGTCCACTCGGGGCAGGTAAATCCTACGAGCAGTACTTC. V is TRBV28 and J is TRBJ2-7; D tentatively reads TRBD1 or TRBD2 (5 bases each). CDR1 MDHEN and CDR2 SYDVKM come from the germline V gene. The CDR3 has 16 amino acids. V was pared by 5 bases and J by 1 base, with 18 bases between.

The V call is TRBV5-1, the J call TRBJ1-2; D gene unclear. The V and J ends lost 2 bases and 7 bases respectively, with 15 bases between them. The CDR3 is 14 amino acids. Looked up from germline, CDR1 is SGHRS and CDR2 is YFSETQ. The CDR3 reads CASSLRQTGIGYTF. The CDR3 DNA reads as TGCGCCAGCAGCTTACGCCAGACCGGAATTGGCTACACCTTC.

The CDR3 here is CASSKALWDTPLNEQFF. The CDR3 bases are TGTGCCAGCAGCAAAGCGCTTTGGGACACGCCACTGAATGAGCAGTTCTTC. The chain employs TRBV21-1 and TRBJ2-1; TRBD1 was called by the table and not checked on the DNA. TRBV21-1 is listed as a pseudogene. The CDR3 contains 17 residues.